This entry lists 21 T cell receptor beta chains sequenced from one sample in a study of STAT3 mutations in large granular lymphocyte leukemia. The protocol was immunoSEQ multiplex PCR, while the TCRdb copy is restricted to in-frame clones and leaves out a portion. The sample yields about 7,700 clones, under 85% seen once. The antigens for these receptors are not known. Broader study findings: At least one immunodominant TCR beta clonotype appeared in every T-cell large granular lymphocyte leukemia patient.

Sequenced material: peripheral blood mononuclear cells. These receptors were taken from a woman aged 40 to 49 with T-cell large granular lymphocyte leukemia. Some clones in this sample may be carry-over from other donors' samples.

The chain employs TRBV6-6 and TRBJ1-5, with 7 bases lining up with TRBD1. Per germline, CDR1 MNHNY and CDR2 SVGAGI (reference sequence). The V gene end was trimmed by 2 bases and the J gene end by 1 base; junction bases not matched to a gene: 2. This CDR3 is built from 15 residues. The CDR3 spells CASSYKGQSNQPQHF. The CDR3 DNA reads TGTGCCAGCAGTTACAAGGGACAGAGCAATCAGCCCCAGCATTTT.

The count of this clone is one. V is TRBV5-6 and J is TRBJ1-2; D not resolved. The germline V and J ends were trimmed by 1 base and 5 bases, with 9 bases remaining between them. Germline V lookup: CDR1 SGHDT, CDR2 YYEEEE. The CDR3 is 13 residues long. CDR3 in DNA: TGTGCCAGCAGCTTGCCGGGGAATTATGGCTACACCTTC. This sequence encodes CASSLPGNYGYTF.

This clone was recorded once. CDR3 residues: CATSRVATSSYEQYF. Here the CDR3 DNA reads TGTGCCACCAGCAGAGTTGCTACCAGCTCCTACGAGCAGTACTTC. This chain links TRBV15 with TRBJ2-7; D remains ambiguous. This CDR3 spans 15 amino acids. The germline V gene encodes CDR1 LNHNV and CDR2 YYDKDF (reference sequence). The V end was cut by 1 base, the J end by 0 bases, with 10 bases between.

This chain uses TRBV30 with TRBJ1-1, with 7 bases fitting TRBD1. The germline V gene has CDR1 GTSNPN and CDR2 SVGIG (reference sequence). CDR3 size: 14 residues. The V segment lost 0 bases and the J segment 0 bases; nucleotides outside the gene matches: 1. CDR3 DNA sequence: TGTGCCTGGAGTGTGGGGACAGTGAACACTGAAGCTTTCTTT. Its protein is CAWSVGTVNTEAFF.

Judged by abundance, this clone is large. J is TRBJ2-7 and V is TRBV7-8, with a weak D call TRBD1 (5 bases). This CDR3 spans 15 amino acids. Per germline, CDR1 SGHVS and CDR2 FQNEAQ. The ends were cut back, 6 bases at V and 1 base at J, with 16 bases in the middle. CDR3 coding DNA: TGTGCCAGCAGACCCCGGCAGGGTCCTTCCTACGAGCAGTACTTC. Amino acids: CASRPRQGPSYEQYF.

V usage is TRBV19 and J usage is TRBJ1-1; 7 bases agree with TRBD1. CDR1 is LNHDA and CDR2 is SQIVND in the germline V gene (reference sequence). The length of the CDR3 is 13 residues. V lost 8 bases to trimming and J lost 3 bases; unmatched junction nucleotides: 6. CDR3 region: CASSTDRDTEAFF. In nucleotides, the CDR3 is TGTGCCAGTTCAACAGACAGGGACACTGAAGCTTTCTTT.

This clone was seen only a few times. This sequence joins TRBV4-1 and TRBJ1-3, with D hard to call. V lost 1 base and J lost 2, with 6 bases in between. The CDR3 runs 14 residues. Germline V gene sequence: CDR1 MGHRA, CDR2 YSYEKL. The CDR3 region is CASSQVEAGNTIYF. In DNA, the CDR3 is TGCGCCAGCAGCCAAGTAGAGGCTGGAAACACCATATATTTT.

The chain combines TRBV25-1 with TRBJ1-2; D gene ambiguous. The CDR3 contains 12 residues. Germline CDR1 and CDR2: MGHDK and SYGVNS. Trimming removed 2 bases at V and 3 bases at J, with 4 bases between. The CDR3, as DNA: TGTGCCAGCAGTGAACTTGACTATGGCTACACCTTC. Residues: CASSELDYGYTF.

The J gene is TRBJ1-3, the V gene TRBV5-1; D possibly corresponds to TRBD1 (5 bases). This CDR3 has 16 amino acids. Germline CDR1 reads SGHRS; CDR2 reads YFSETQ. The V end lost 0 bases, the J end lost 0 bases, and 10 bases lay between the germline ends. CDR3 DNA: TGCGCCAGCAGCTTGGCGGCAGGGAGCTCTGGAAACACCATATATTTT. As protein: CASSLAAGSSGNTIYF. Supplemented by reference TRBV5-1 and TRBJ1-3, the full variable domain reads KAGVTQTPRYLIKTRGQQVTLSCSPISGHRSVSWYQQTPGQGLQFLFEYFSETQRNKGNFPGRFSGRQFSNSRSEMNVSTLELGDSALYLCASSLAAGSSGNTIYFGEGSWLTVV.

A single count supports this clone. The chain couples TRBV5-1 to TRBJ2-5, with D possibly matching TRBD1 (6 bases). CDR1 SGHRS and CDR2 YFSETQ come from the germline V gene. The CDR3 length is 14 residues. Trimming cost V 2 bases and J 2 bases, with 10 bases left between them. The DNA for the CDR3 is TGCGCCAGCAGCTTCAGGGGTGGTCAAGAGACCCAGTACTTC. Amino acid sequence: CASSFRGGQETQYF.

This chain joins TRBV7-6 and TRBJ2-7; 11 bases fit TRBD1. With V trimmed by 7 bases and J by 6 bases, 8 bases remained unmatched. The length of the CDR3 is 14 residues. Germline V gene lookup returns CDR1 SGHVS and CDR2 FNYEAQ. The CDR3 is CASTAGTGGPEQYF. The CDR3 DNA follows: TGTGCCAGCACCGCCGGGACAGGGGGACCCGAGCAGTACTTC.

The J gene is TRBJ1-4, the V gene TRBV18; D not certain. The V gene's germline CDR1 is KGHSH and CDR2 LQKENI. The CDR3 has 15 residues. Between the trimmed V and J ends, which lost 3 bases and 0 bases, there was a span of 8 bases. The CDR3 spells CASSPEVATNEKLFF. CDR3 nucleotides: TGTGCCAGCTCACCGGAAGTAGCAACTAATGAAAAACTGTTTTTT.

This sequence joins TRBV7-2 and TRBJ1-6, with 7 positions matching TRBD1. With 1 base clipped from V and 9 bases from J, the junction kept 3 bases outside the gene matches. The length of the CDR3 is 14 residues. Germline CDR1 is SGHTA and CDR2 is FQGNSA. CDR3 sequence: CASSLEGARSPLHF. CDR3 bases: TGTGCCAGCAGCTTAGAGGGGGCCCGTTCACCCCTCCACTTT. Full variable domain (missing parts from reference TRBV7-2 and TRBJ1-6): GAGVSQSPSNKVTEKGKDVELRCDPISGHTALYWYRQSLGQGLEFLIYFQGNSAPDKSGLPSDRFSAERTGGSVSTLTIQRTQQEDSAVYLCASSLEGARSPLHFGNGTRLTVT.

This clone was seen more than once but under ten times. The chain links TRBV30 to TRBJ2-7, with D perhaps TRBD1 (5 bases). This CDR3 is 13 amino acids long. CDR1 and CDR2 from the germline V gene are GTSNPN and SVGIG (reference sequence). Trimming pared 0 bases from V and 3 bases from J, leaving 9 bases between. CDR3 sequence (DNA): TGTGCCTGGAGTGTTTCAGGGAACTACGAGCAGTACTTC. Translation gives CAWSVSGNYEQYF. The variable domain in full, completed from reference TRBV30 and TRBJ2-7, reads SQTIHQWPATLVQPVGSPLSLECTVEGTSNPNLYWYRQAAGRGLQLLFYSVGIGQISSEVPQNLSASRPQDRQFILSSKKLLLSDSGFYLCAWSVSGNYEQYFGPGTRLTVT.

The rearrangement joins TRBV6-5 to TRBJ1-1; TRBD1 matches 7 bases. The CDR3 runs to 15 residues. Germline V CDR1 and CDR2: MNHEY, SVGAGI. After removal of 2 bases from V and 8 bases from J, the junction contained 11 bases not matched to a gene. CDR3 DNA sequence: TGTGCCAGCAGTTACGGGCCATTACAGGGGCTAGAAGCTTTCTTT. This encodes CASSYGPLQGLEAFF.

J is TRBJ2-1 and V is TRBV25-1; the D call may be TRBD1 or TRBD2 (5 bases each). This CDR3 contains 17 residues. Per germline, CDR1 MGHDK and CDR2 SYGVNS. Trimming removed 2 bases at V and 0 bases at J, with 14 bases between. CDR3 loop: CASSEGGRDDSYNEQFF. For the CDR3, the DNA is TGTGCCAGCAGTGAAGGGGGACGCGATGACTCCTACAATGAGCAGTTCTTC.

V is TRBV30 and J is TRBJ1-1; D is uncertain. There are 13 residues in the CDR3. V was trimmed by 0 bases and J by 5 bases, leaving 10 bases between them. CDR1 and CDR2 (germline): GTSNPN, SVGIG (reference sequence). The chain's CDR3 is CAWSVAGRTEAFF. The CDR3, as DNA: TGTGCCTGGAGTGTGGCGGGGAGGACTGAAGCTTTCTTT.

The chain combines TRBV5-4 with TRBJ1-2; D is possibly TRBD1 (6 bases). The CDR3 has 14 amino acids. Trimming removed 4 bases at V and 4 bases at J, with 14 bases between. The germline CDR1 and CDR2 sequences are SGHNT and YYREEE (reference sequence). CDR3 nucleotide sequence: TGTGCCAGCAGCCCCCGGGACAACGGCTATGGCTACACCTTC. Protein sequence: CASSPRDNGYGYTF.

This clone has a handful of counts. The V call is TRBV30, the J call TRBJ1-2; D gene uncertain. Trimming removed 0 bases from V and 7 bases from J, with 12 bases in between. The germline gives CDR1 GTSNPN, CDR2 SVGIG (reference sequence). The CDR3 covers 13 residues. DNA of the CDR3: TGTGCCTGGAGTGTAGGGCGCAGCCGTGGCTACACCTTC. The encoded protein is CAWSVGRSRGYTF.

This clone showed up just a few times. The V gene is TRBV7-9, the J gene TRBJ1-2; 8 positions agree with TRBD1. The CDR3 totals 12 residues. V dropped 8 bases and J dropped 4; count of bases not matched to a gene: 3. Germline V gives CDR1 SEHNR, CDR2 FQNEAQ (reference sequence). In nucleotides, the CDR3 is TGTGCCAGCGACAGGGGTGGCTATGGCTACACCTTC. It is translated as CASDRGGYGYTF. The full variable domain, in which reference TRBV7-9 and TRBJ1-2 provide the parts outside the CDR3, is DTGVSQNPRHKITKRGQNVTFRCDPISEHNRLYWYRQTLGQGPEFLTYFQNEAQLEKSRLLSDRFSAERPKGSFSTLEIQRTEQGDSAMYLCASDRGGYGYTFGSGTRLTVV.

The chain has TRBV30 and TRBJ1-5, with 7 bases identical to TRBD1. From germline, CDR1 is GTSNPN and CDR2 SVGIG (reference sequence). This CDR3 contains 13 residues. Trimming took 0 bases from V and 7 from J; bases not matched to a gene: 3. The CDR3 nucleotides read TGTGCCTGGAGTGTGAACAGGGGCCAGCCCCAGCATTTT. Translating gives CAWSVNRGQPQHF.